A single sample is the source of the 29 T cell receptor beta chains below, sequenced in a study of tumor-infiltrating lymphocytes in localized non-small cell lung cancer. TCRdb keeps only in-frame clones here, not all; method: immunoSEQ multiplex PCR. The data contain roughly 11,000 clones, 84% of them singletons. Sequences were obtained from lung tumor tissue. The receptor source for this set is a human donor with non-small cell lung cancer.

J is TRBJ2-7 and V is TRBV15; possible D gene TRBD1, 6 bases. The length of the CDR3 is 14 residues. V was cut by 0 bases and J by 3 bases, with 9 bases left in between. In germline, CDR1 is LNHNV, CDR2 YYDKDF (reference sequence). The CDR3: CATSREQGYYEQYF. The CDR3 DNA is TGTGCCACCAGCAGAGAACAGGGATACTACGAGCAGTACTTC.

The chain uses TRBV7-9 and TRBJ1-6; D perhaps matches TRBD1 (5 bases). In germline, CDR1 is SEHNR, CDR2 FQNEAQ (reference sequence). V was clipped by 6 bases and J by 8 bases, with 14 bases between them. The CDR3 has 14 residues. CDR3 sequence reads: CASSLGQDYSPLHF. The CDR3 DNA reads as TGTGCCAGCAGTCTCGGACAAGACTATTCACCCCTCCACTTT. The full variable domain, in which reference TRBV7-9 and TRBJ1-6 provide the parts outside the CDR3, is DTGVSQNPRHKITKRGQNVTFRCDPISEHNRLYWYRQTLGQGPEFLTYFQNEAQLEKSRLLSDRFSAERPKGSFSTLEIQRTEQGDSAMYLCASSLGQDYSPLHFGNGTRLTVT.

The chain employs TRBV5-1 and TRBJ2-6, with 7 bases lining up with TRBD1. This CDR3 spans 13 amino acids. CDR1 is SGHRS and CDR2 is YFSETQ in the germline V gene. The V gene end was trimmed by 9 bases and the J gene end by 1 base; junction bases not matched to a gene: 1. CDR3 nucleotide sequence: TGCGCCACCAGGGGGTCTGGGGCCAACGTCCTGACTTTC. This gives the protein CATRGSGANVLTF.

This chain joins TRBV28 and TRBJ1-5; D not resolved. The CDR3 sequence is 14 residues long. The ends were cut back, 2 bases at V and 3 bases at J, with 8 bases in the middle. Germline V lookup: CDR1 MDHEN, CDR2 SYDVKM. The CDR3 sequence: CASSLVADNQPQHF. The CDR3, as DNA: TGTGCCAGCAGTTTAGTGGCAGACAATCAGCCCCAGCATTTT.

The chain recombines TRBV6-1 with TRBJ2-7; TRBD2 is a possible D gene (6 bases). This CDR3 is 14 amino acids long. Germline V lookup: CDR1 MNHNS, CDR2 SASEGT. Trimming left V 6 bases short and J 3 bases short, with 15 bases between. This CDR3 is CASRGGWAYYEQYF. The CDR3 bases are TGTGCCAGCAGGGGGGGTTGGGCTTACTACGAGCAGTACTTC.

The CDR3 protein is CASSLEGFNYGYTF. The DNA for the CDR3 is TGCGCCAGCAGCTTGGAGGGGTTTAACTATGGCTACACCTTC. The chain recombines TRBV5-1 with TRBJ1-2; maybe TRBD1 (5 bases). Germline V gives CDR1 SGHRS, CDR2 YFSETQ. V was shortened by 0 bases and J by 1 base, with 7 bases between the two germline ends. CDR3 size: 14 residues.

V usage is TRBV19 and J usage is TRBJ2-7; no definite D call. The length of the CDR3 is 13 residues. Germline values: CDR1 LNHDA, CDR2 SQIVND (reference sequence). V dropped 7 bases and J dropped 4 bases, with 14 bases sitting between them. The CDR3 region has the DNA TGTGCCAGTACCGGATCTAAAGGGTACGAGCAGTACTTC. This codes for CASTGSKGYEQYF.

The V call is TRBV7-6, the J call TRBJ2-7, with D perhaps TRBD2 (5 bases). V was pared by 0 bases and J by 7 bases, with 16 bases between. The CDR3 is made up of 15 amino acids. Germline V gives CDR1 SGHVS, CDR2 FNYEAQ. The CDR3 spells CASSLALNGEREQYF. CDR3 bases: TGTGCCAGCAGCTTAGCCCTCAACGGAGAGCGGGAGCAGTACTTC.

This chain uses TRBV29-1 with TRBJ1-1; D remains unclear. Per germline, CDR1 SQVTM and CDR2 ANQGSEA. The V gene lost 2 bases and the J gene lost 5 bases, with 12 bases spanning the gap. CDR3 length: 13 amino acids. CDR3 loop: CSVEPLGRTEAFF. The CDR3, as DNA: TGCAGCGTTGAACCGTTGGGAAGGACTGAAGCTTTCTTT.

The chain has TRBV19 and TRBJ1-5, with 7 positions matching TRBD1. V dropped 5 bases and J dropped 3; count of bases not matched to a gene: 7. Germline V gene lookup returns CDR1 LNHDA and CDR2 SQIVND (reference sequence). The CDR3 sequence is 15 residues long. CDR3 coding DNA: TGTGCCAGTAGTGCGGGGACAGTGGACAATCAGCCCCAGCATTTT. Translation gives CASSAGTVDNQPQHF.

The V and J genes are TRBV7-2 and TRBJ1-2; D remains ambiguous. Trimming left V 5 bases short and J 4 bases short, with 11 bases between. The germline CDR1 and CDR2 sequences are SGHTA and FQGNSA. The CDR3 has 13 residues. CDR3 residues: CASSPDRIYGYTF. The DNA for the CDR3 is TGTGCCAGCAGCCCCGACCGAATCTATGGCTACACCTTC.

This chain uses TRBV27 with TRBJ2-1; 8 positions agree with TRBD2. Trimming removed 3 bases from V and 0 bases from J; junction bases left unmatched: 10. CDR1 and CDR2 from the germline V gene are MNHEY and SMNVEV (reference sequence). The CDR3 loop spans 18 amino acids. CDR3 region: CASSFTGGAQSSYNEQFF. The CDR3 nucleotides read TGTGCCAGCAGTTTCACGGGGGGGGCGCAGAGCTCCTACAATGAGCAGTTCTTC.

The chain carries TRBV11-3 and TRBJ2-3; 9 nucleotides match TRBD2. The CDR3 has 16 residues. CDR1 and CDR2 (germline): SGHNT, YENEEA. V shed 5 bases, J shed 0 bases, and the junction held 6 bases outside the gene matches. The CDR3, as DNA: TGTGCCAGCAGCCCTGGACTAGCGCTTAGCACAGATACGCAGTATTTT. Translated: CASSPGLALSTDTQYF. Together with reference TRBV11-3 and TRBJ2-3, the CDR3 gives the full variable domain: EAGVVQSPRYKIIEKKQPVAFWCNPISGHNTLYWYLQNLGQGPELLIRYENEEAVDDSQLPKDRFSAERLKGVDSTLKIQPAELGDSAVYLCASSPGLALSTDTQYFGPGTRLTVL.

Here the CDR3 DNA reads TGTGCCAGCAGCTTAGGTGGTCCTAGCACGGAGACCCAGTACTTC. This codes for CASSLGGPSTETQYF. V is TRBV7-2 and J is TRBJ2-5; TRBD2 might be the D (5 bases). Trimming shortened V by 1 base and J by 5 bases, and 14 bases separated the two germline ends. This CDR3 is built from 15 residues. The V gene's germline CDR1 is SGHTA and CDR2 FQGNSA.

V gene TRBV2 combines with J gene TRBJ2-1; the match to TRBD2 covers 7 bases. With 4 bases clipped from V and 7 bases from J, the junction kept 7 bases outside the gene matches. The germline V gene has CDR1 SNHLY and CDR2 FYNNEI. The CDR3 loop spans 14 amino acids. Written as DNA, the CDR3 is TGTGCCAGCAGTGTGCAGCGGGGCAGGAATGAGCAGTTCTTC. Protein product: CASSVQRGRNEQFF.

The genes are TRBV10-3 and TRBJ1-3, with 8 positions matching TRBD1. Germline-derived CDR1 and CDR2 are ENHRY and SYGVKD. Trimming cost V 4 bases and J 8 bases; bases outside gene matches: 4. CDR3 size: 13 residues. The DNA of the CDR3 is TGTGCCATCAGTGCAGGACAGGGATACACCATATATTTT. Its translation: CAISAGQGYTIYF.

V usage is TRBV4-1 and J usage is TRBJ1-1; TRBD1 agrees at 9 bases. The CDR3 extends over 16 amino acids. J gave up 0 bases and V 4 bases, and 6 bases lay outside the gene matches. Germline-derived CDR1 and CDR2 are MGHRA and YSYEKL. The CDR3 sequence: CASSPDRGPMNTEAFF. The CDR3 DNA is TGCGCCAGCAGCCCGGACAGGGGACCCATGAACACTGAAGCTTTCTTT.

The chain recombines TRBV19 with TRBJ1-4; D remains unclear. V shed 7 bases and J shed 7 bases, with 16 bases lying between them. Germline values: CDR1 LNHDA, CDR2 SQIVND (reference sequence). There are 14 residues in the CDR3. This chain's CDR3 is CASKDTTRSEKLFF. The DNA for the CDR3 is TGTGCCAGTAAAGACACCACGAGGAGTGAAAAACTGTTTTTT.

CDR3 amino acids: CAWSVRTGAPMNTEAFF. CDR3 DNA: TGTGCCTGGAGTGTGAGGACAGGGGCGCCTATGAACACTGAAGCTTTCTTT. This sequence joins TRBV30 and TRBJ1-1; 9 bases are shared with TRBD1. The CDR3 contains 17 residues. Per germline, CDR1 GTSNPN and CDR2 SVGIG (reference sequence). The V and J ends lost 0 bases and 0 bases, in that order; junction bases with no gene match: 8.

The chain uses TRBV7-2 and TRBJ1-1; D might be TRBD1 (5 bases). This CDR3 region has 11 residues. Trimming removed 3 bases at V and 11 bases at J, with 10 bases between. Per germline, CDR1 SGHTA and CDR2 FQGNSA. The CDR3, as DNA: TGTGCCAGCAGCTTGAAGGAGGGGGCTTTCTTT. Protein sequence: CASSLKEGAFF.

This clone was counted a single time. The chain links TRBV14 to TRBJ2-5, with D uncertain. Per germline, CDR1 SGHDN and CDR2 FVKESK. The CDR3 contains 14 residues. V was trimmed by 1 base and J by 5 bases, leaving 11 bases between them. The CDR3 is CASSQVGFGETQYF. CDR3 DNA sequence: TGTGCCAGCAGCCAAGTGGGGTTTGGGGAGACCCAGTACTTC.

This chain joins TRBV5-1 and TRBJ2-7; TRBD1 agrees at 7 bases. The J segment lost 3 bases and the V segment lost 1 base, leaving 7 bases of the junction unmatched. The length of the CDR3 is 15 residues. Germline V gene data show CDR1 as SGHRS and CDR2 as YFSETQ. The CDR3 is CASSLNDDRVYEQYF. CDR3 nucleotides: TGCGCCAGCAGCTTGAATGACGACAGGGTCTACGAGCAGTACTTC.

The gene calls are TRBV5-1 and TRBJ2-6; TRBD1 agrees at 11 bases. CDR3 length: 20 amino acids. J gave up 4 bases and V 4 bases, and 16 bases lay outside the gene matches. The germline CDR1 and CDR2 sequences are SGHRS and YFSETQ. The DNA for the CDR3 is TGCGCCAGCAGCCCAAATATCCCGGGACAGGGGGTAGAAGGGGCCAACGTCCTGACTTTC. Its protein product is CASSPNIPGQGVEGANVLTF.

This chain connects TRBV6-6 to TRBJ2-1; weak D call: TRBD2 (5 bases). Trimming removed 0 bases from V and 8 bases from J, with 11 bases in between. The V gene's germline CDR1 is MNHNY and CDR2 SVGAGI (reference sequence). The CDR3 runs to 14 residues. This CDR3 reads CASSYSGLEDEQFF. CDR3 sequence (DNA): TGTGCCAGCAGTTACTCAGGGTTGGAGGATGAGCAGTTCTTC.

This clone showed up just once. The chain has TRBV21-1 and TRBJ1-3. TRBV21-1 is flagged as a pseudogene. The CDR3 has 16 residues. CDR3 coding DNA: TGTGCCAGCAGCAAAGGGGGGGACATCTCTGGAAACACCATATATTTT. This codes for CASSKGGDISGNTIYF.

The chain combines TRBV6-5 with TRBJ2-5, with D tentatively TRBD1 or TRBD2 (6 bases each). There are 14 residues in the CDR3. Germline loops: CDR1 MNHEY, CDR2 SVGAGI. Deletions cut 0 bases from V and 5 bases from J, with 10 bases between. The CDR3, as DNA: TGTGCCAGCAGTTACTCAGGGGGGCGGGAGACCCAGTACTTC. Protein product: CASSYSGGRETQYF.

This rearrangement joins TRBV5-8 to TRBJ1-1; the D is unclear. Looked up from germline, CDR1 is SGHTS and CDR2 is YDEGEE. V was trimmed by 2 bases and J by 2 bases, leaving 22 bases between them. CDR3 length equals 18 residues. The CDR3 here is CASSFVGSGSAFNTEAFF. As DNA, the CDR3 is TGTGCCAGCAGCTTCGTGGGCTCAGGCAGCGCCTTCAACACTGAAGCTTTCTTT.

The chain uses TRBV12-5 and TRBJ2-1; possible D gene TRBD1, 5 bases. This CDR3 is built from 14 residues. Trimming took off 1 base at V and 6 bases at J, with 10 bases between the two ends. The germline gives CDR1 LGHNT, CDR2 FRNRAP. In DNA form, the CDR3 reads TGTGCTAGTGGTTTGGGGGGCGTCAGCAATGAGCAGTTCTTC. It is translated as CASGLGGVSNEQFF.

V gene TRBV5-1 combines with J gene TRBJ2-7; tentatively, D is TRBD2 (5 bases). V lost 4 bases to trimming and J lost 0 bases, with 5 bases between them. In germline, CDR1 is SGHRS, CDR2 YFSETQ. This CDR3 spans 12 amino acids. The CDR3 is CASSRDSYEQYF. The CDR3 coding sequence is TGCGCCAGCAGCCGGGACTCCTACGAGCAGTACTTC.